The 13 T cell receptor beta chains below come from one sample, sequenced in a study of T cells in localized non-small cell lung cancer. Some clones are missing from TCRdb's copy, which holds only in-frame ones; the method was immunoSEQ multiplex PCR. The sample holds about 3,200 clones; about 30% are singletons and the top ten take around 9.6%. Specimen: lung tumor tissue, collected before any cancer treatment. The receptor source for this set is a man aged 40 to 75 with stage I lung adenocarcinoma.

This chain joins TRBV18 and TRBJ1-2; 7 bases map to TRBD1. V was clipped by 6 bases and J by 2 bases; unmatched bases: 15. CDR3 length: 17 residues. Per the germline V gene, CDR1 is KGHSH and CDR2 is LQKENI. CDR3 nucleotide sequence: TGTGCCAGCTCCACCCTGGAGGGGGCAGTTTCCAACTATGGCTACACCTTC. This gives the protein CASSTLEGAVSNYGYTF.

This chain uses TRBV29-1 with TRBJ2-7, with a weak D call TRBD1 (6 bases). Germline V gene data show CDR1 as SQVTM and CDR2 as ANQGSEA. This CDR3 spans 12 amino acids. V lost 4 bases to trimming and J lost 7 bases, with 14 bases between them. CDR3 coding DNA: TGCAGCGTTGCTCGCAGGGGTGGGGAGCAGTACTTC. Translating gives CSVARRGGEQYF.

This chain links TRBV6-8 with TRBJ1-1; no definite D call. CDR3 length: 12 amino acids. Germline V gene data show CDR1 as MNHGY and CDR2 as SAAAGT. Trimming took 6 bases from V and 1 from J, leaving 6 bases between them. CDR3 in amino acids: CASRRQNTEAFF. CDR3 bases: TGTGCCAGCAGACGACAGAACACTGAAGCTTTCTTT.

The chain's CDR3 is CASSRLVYSGNTIYF. Here the CDR3 DNA reads TGTGCCAGTAGCAGACTCGTCTACTCTGGAAACACCATATATTTT. The rearrangement uses TRBV19 and TRBJ1-3; D unclear. The CDR3 runs 15 residues. Per the germline V gene, CDR1 is LNHDA and CDR2 is SQIVND (reference sequence). Trimming pared 6 bases from V and 0 bases from J, leaving 12 bases between.

The chain combines TRBV7-6 with TRBJ2-3; possibly TRBD1 for D (7 bases). V lost 7 bases to trimming and J lost 2 bases, with 16 bases between them. CDR1 is SGHVS, CDR2 FNYEAQ, per germline. There are 15 residues in the CDR3. This chain's CDR3 is CASTQGGPATDTQYF. The CDR3 DNA reads TGTGCCAGCACTCAGGGGGGACCCGCCACAGATACGCAGTATTTT.

This clone is medium-sized by share. The chain carries TRBV6-8 and TRBJ2-7; TRBD2 agrees at 8 bases. The CDR3 sequence is 16 residues long. V dropped 7 bases and J dropped 0; count of bases not matched to a gene: 11. Germline V CDR1 and CDR2: MNHGY, SAAAGT. CDR3 nucleotide sequence: TGTGCCAGCATGTCCGCCGAAGCGGGAGTCTCCTACGAGCAGTACTTC. Protein product: CASMSAEAGVSYEQYF.

The table lists this clone with a count of one. This chain joins TRBV19 and TRBJ2-7, with D tentatively TRBD2 (6 bases). With 7 bases removed from V and 0 bases from J, the gap between germline ends came to 13 bases. The V gene's germline CDR1 is LNHDA and CDR2 SQIVND (reference sequence). The CDR3 has 14 amino acids. The CDR3 here is CASTRGRDSYEQYF. The DNA for the CDR3 is TGTGCCAGTACACGAGGGCGGGACTCCTACGAGCAGTACTTC.

The rearrangement links TRBV19 to TRBJ1-4, with 8 bases fitting TRBD1. Germline CDR1 reads LNHDA; CDR2 reads SQIVND (reference sequence). J gave up 5 bases and V 5 bases, and 10 bases lay outside the gene matches. This CDR3 region has 16 residues. CDR3 in amino acids: CASSFDSGTGNEKLFF. As DNA, the CDR3 is TGTGCCAGTAGTTTTGACTCCGGGACAGGAAATGAAAAACTGTTTTTT.

The CDR3 is CASSLPPGQSYGYTF. The CDR3 DNA follows: TGTGCCAGCAGTTTACCCCCGGGGCAGAGCTATGGCTACACCTTC. The chain couples TRBV28 to TRBJ1-2; possible D gene TRBD1, 5 bases. This CDR3 has 15 amino acids. V shed 2 bases and J shed 4 bases, with 14 bases lying between them. The germline V gene has CDR1 MDHEN and CDR2 SYDVKM.

This clone rates as medium-sized (0.01 to 0.1%). The J gene is TRBJ1-5, the V gene TRBV6-8; D ambiguous. V was trimmed by 7 bases and J by 3 bases, leaving 16 bases between them. Germline CDR1 MNHGY, CDR2 SAAAGT. The CDR3 covers 15 residues. The CDR3 reads CASMGSGQINQPQHF. For the CDR3, the DNA is TGTGCCAGCATGGGGTCCGGGCAGATCAATCAGCCCCAGCATTTT.

The chain combines TRBV28 with TRBJ1-5; possible D gene TRBD1, 6 bases. CDR1 and CDR2 from the germline V gene are MDHEN and SYDVKM. V was cut by 3 bases and J by 6 bases, with 9 bases left in between. The CDR3 length is 13 residues. CDR3 bases: TGTGCCAGCAGTTTCGGGGGGGCTCAGCCCCAGCATTTT. Amino acid sequence: CASSFGGAQPQHF.

CDR3 sequence reads: CASSLGWGSRETQYF. CDR3 DNA: TGTGCCAGCAGCTTAGGGTGGGGGAGCCGAGAGACCCAGTACTTC. The chain couples TRBV11-3 to TRBJ2-5; D may match TRBD1 or TRBD2 (5 bases each). V was trimmed by 1 base and J by 4 bases, leaving 13 bases between them. Germline assignment: CDR1 SGHNT and CDR2 YENEEA. CDR3 length: 15 residues.

V gene TRBV18 combines with J gene TRBJ1-3; possibly TRBD1 for D (5 bases). CDR3 size: 19 residues. V was trimmed by 2 bases and J by 4 bases, leaving 24 bases between them. Germline V lookup: CDR1 KGHSH, CDR2 LQKENI. CDR3 sequence (DNA): TGTGCCAGCTCACCAGGGGGAACTTCAGAGTACGAACTGGGAAACACCATATATTTT. Residues: CASSPGGTSEYELGNTIYF. Variable domain in full (rest from reference TRBV18 and TRBJ1-3): NAGVMQNPRHLVRRRGQEARLRCSPMKGHSHVYWYRQLPEEGLKFMVYLQKENIIDESGMPKERFSAEFPKEGPSILRIQQVVRGDSAAYFCASSPGGTSEYELGNTIYFGEGSWLTVV.